A single sample gave rise to the 7 T cell receptor beta chains below, sequenced in a study of T cell responses to AZD1222 COVID-19 vaccine. Sequencing used immunoSEQ multiplex PCR; TCRdb keeps in-frame clones, though not all of them. The sample has fewer than 200,000 clones, about nine tenths seen once; the top ten hold over 1.5%. The sequencing here drew on peripheral blood, taken 28 days after the second AZD1222 dose. These receptors were collected from an adult who received the AZD1222 COVID-19 vaccine.

This clone was detected only once. This chain connects TRBV10-3 to TRBJ2-1; the D gene is possibly TRBD2 (5 bases). V gave up 0 bases and J gave up 10 bases, with 10 bases separating them. CDR1 is ENHRY and CDR2 is SYGVKD in the germline V gene. The CDR3 contains 13 residues. Here the CDR3 reads CAISESNQREQFF. CDR3 nucleotide sequence: TGTGCCATCAGTGAGTCGAACCAGCGGGAGCAGTTCTTC.

V is TRBV28 and J is TRBJ1-5; maybe TRBD1 (6 bases). Germline V gives CDR1 MDHEN, CDR2 SYDVKM. V dropped 2 bases and J dropped 2 bases, with 10 bases sitting between them. The CDR3 is made up of 15 amino acids. CDR3 amino acids: CASSLRGRGNQPQHF. CDR3 sequence (DNA): TGTGCCAGCAGTTTACGGGGGCGAGGCAATCAGCCCCAGCATTTT.

This chain connects TRBV5-6 to TRBJ1-2; TRBD1 aligns across 7 bases. This CDR3 region has 13 residues. CDR1 is SGHDT, CDR2 YYEEEE, per germline. Trimming removed 0 bases from V and 6 bases from J; junction bases left unmatched: 2. The CDR3 is CASSLVQGDGYTF. CDR3 sequence (DNA): TGTGCCAGCAGCTTGGTGCAGGGGGATGGCTACACCTTC. The whole variable domain, remainder taken from reference TRBV5-6 and TRBJ1-2, is DAGVTQSPTHLIKTRGQQVTLRCSPKSGHDTVSWYQQALGQGPQFIFQYYEEEERQRGNFPDRFSGHQFPNYSSELNVNALLLGDSALYLCASSLVQGDGYTFGSGTRLTVV.

The chain carries TRBV7-9 and TRBJ1-4, with 8 bases fitting TRBD1. The germline V gene encodes CDR1 SEHNR and CDR2 FQNEAQ (reference sequence). V lost 6 bases and J lost 3; bases outside the gene matches: 6. The CDR3 has 15 residues. The CDR3 DNA follows: TGTGCCAGCAGGCACGGGACAGGCCCTAATGAAAAACTGTTTTTT. Translated, it gives CASRHGTGPNEKLFF.

The chain has TRBV7-9 and TRBJ2-7, with 16 bases lining up with TRBD2. V dropped 5 bases and J dropped 7; count of bases not matched to a gene: 14. This CDR3 region has 18 residues. Germline assignment: CDR1 SEHNR and CDR2 FQNEAQ (reference sequence). As DNA, the CDR3 is TGTGCCAGCAGCCGACCTCCGGGGACTAGCGGGAGGGCCGAGGAGCAGTACTTC. Its protein product is CASSRPPGTSGRAEEQYF.

This chain links TRBV11-2 with TRBJ1-4; the D gene is possibly TRBD1 (6 bases). The V gene's germline CDR1 is SGHAT and CDR2 FQNNGV. Trimming pared 5 bases from V and 8 bases from J, leaving 15 bases between. The CDR3 totals 14 residues. This CDR3 is CASSLNRVGEKLFF. The CDR3 DNA reads as TGTGCCAGCAGCCTTAACAGGGTTGGAGAAAAACTGTTTTTT.

The V and J genes are TRBV18 and TRBJ1-6, with a tentative D call TRBD1 (5 bases). Germline V gene sequence: CDR1 KGHSH, CDR2 LQKENI. With 0 bases removed from V and 4 bases from J, the gap between germline ends came to 7 bases. The CDR3 has 15 residues. CDR3 amino acids: CASSPPGAYNSPLHF. CDR3 DNA: TGTGCCAGCTCACCACCAGGGGCGTATAATTCACCCCTCCACTTT.